The text below deals with one T cell receptor beta chain. Its antigen is unknown. This record comes from a study of T cell repertoires in cytomegalovirus infection. TCRdb re-derived calls from the reads in MiXCR, one entry per CDR3 protein. Altogether 200,000 to 250,000 distinct CDR3 sequences are present, roughly two fifths being singletons, with the ten largest covering roughly three fifths. J was trimmed by 3 bases and V by 5 bases; bases with no gene match: 9. CDR3 length: 15 amino acids. The clonotype originates from a human donor in good health (CMV status not recorded). Some clones in this sample may be carry-over from other donors' samples. V gene TRBV12-3 or TRBV12-4 combines with J gene TRBJ1-1; the match to TRBD1 covers 7 bases. Sequencing was performed on CD8+ T cells from cultured PBMCs, taken from culture after CMV antigen stimulation. The CDR3 DNA sequence: TGTGCCAGCAGTGCTCAAGGGGGCACCTACACTGAAGCTTTCTTT. Amino acid sequence: CASSAQGGTYTEAFF.